There are a few counts of the clone carrying this TCR beta chain. Its specificity is unknown. The sample comes from a study of T-cell reconstitution after alpha-beta-depleted transplantation in children. Study conclusions and caveats: At day 60, the high TCRbeta diversity found in some patients originated from recipient T cells and thymic progenitors that had survived. Two months or so post-transplant, alpha-beta T cells reportedly derived from several hundred expanded graft clones. Once a year had passed after transplant, T-cell counts and diversity came mostly from newly produced T cells.

CDR3 length: 14 amino acids. Germline loops: CDR1 DFQATT, CDR2 SNEGSKA (reference sequence). V was pared by 5 bases and J by 5 bases, with 8 bases of the junction left unmatched. Using unique molecular identifiers, the investigators prepared the TCRbeta library. TCRdb reanalysed the PCR reads using MiXCR and keeps one entry per CDR3 protein. There are about 980,000 distinct CDR3 sequences in the sample; roughly 29% occur only once, and more than 25% lies in the top ten. Source: PBMCs, mostly from graft donor cells, taken 360 days after TCRalphabeta/CD19-depleted stem cell transplant. V usage is TRBV20-1 and J usage is TRBJ2-5; 10 nucleotides align to TRBD2. The clonotype comes from a boy in the first two years of life who had a stem cell transplant for SCID, so the T cells may come from the graft donor. CDR3 loop: CSALTSGLRETQYF. The DNA of the CDR3 is TGCAGTGCTTTGACTAGCGGGTTGAGGGAGACCCAGTACTTC.